A single sample gave rise to the 19 T cell receptor beta chains below, sequenced in a study of beta chain features in type 1 diabetes. The study, taken as a whole, reports: Researchers report that Type 1 diabetes patients had moderately but significantly shorter TCRB CDR3s across all four CD4+ subsets.

For these receptors, no antigen is known. Expressed TCRB transcripts were sequenced, since all the RNA that had been isolated was reverse transcribed. Here immunoSEQ multiplex PCR was the method, and the copy in TCRdb shows in-frame clones only, minus some. The table has 40,000 to 50,000 clones, roughly 70% seen once. Material for sequencing was Tregs from blood. The receptors come from a man in his thirties or forties with type 1 diabetes. Some clones in this sample may be carry-over from other donors' samples.

CDR3: CASGGAGGNEQFF. The CDR3 DNA is TGTGCCTCCGGGGGGGCCGGAGGAAATGAGCAGTTCTTC. J is TRBJ2-1 and V is TRBV7-9; the match to TRBD2 covers 8 bases. The CDR3 sequence is 13 residues long. V was clipped by 11 bases and J by 7 bases; unmatched bases: 10. CDR1 SEHNR and CDR2 FQNEAQ come from the germline V gene (reference sequence).

V usage is TRBV18 and J usage is TRBJ1-2; a possible D gene is TRBD1 (5 bases). Germline CDR1 reads KGHSH; CDR2 reads LQKENI. The CDR3 is 15 residues long. V was trimmed by 3 bases and J by 3 bases, leaving 14 bases between them. This chain's CDR3 is CASSPVVRVDYGYTF. DNA of the CDR3: TGTGCCAGCTCACCCGTAGTCAGGGTTGACTATGGCTACACCTTC.

This chain links TRBV9 with TRBJ2-1; 12 nucleotides align to TRBD1. The germline V gene encodes CDR1 SGDLS and CDR2 YYNGEE. J was trimmed by 13 bases and V by 7 bases; bases with no gene match: 0. The CDR3 covers 10 residues. In DNA, the CDR3 is TGTGCCAGCGGGACAGGGGGCCAGTTCTTC. This sequence encodes CASGTGGQFF. Full variable domain (rest looked up from reference TRBV9 and TRBJ2-1): DSGVTQTPKHLITATGQRVTLRCSPRSGDLSVYWYQQSLDQGLQFLIQYYNGEERAKGNILERFSAQQFPDLHSELNLSSLELGDSALYFCASGTGGQFFGPGTRLTVL.

CDR3 sequence: CASSYRTAGQETQYF. In nucleotides, the CDR3 is TGTGCCAGCAGCTACAGGACCGCGGGACAAGAGACCCAGTACTTC. The rearrangement joins TRBV11-2 to TRBJ2-5; D might be TRBD2 (6 bases). This CDR3 has 15 amino acids. In germline, CDR1 is SGHAT, CDR2 FQNNGV. Trimming pared 4 bases from V and 2 bases from J, leaving 14 bases between.

In this sample, this clone turned up a few times. The chain couples TRBV2 to TRBJ2-7; D remains ambiguous. Trimming stripped 6 bases from V and 0 bases from J, with 9 bases between. The CDR3 has 13 amino acids. CDR1 SNHLY and CDR2 FYNNEI come from the germline V gene. This CDR3 is CASRFESSYEQYF. The CDR3 nucleotides are TGTGCCAGCAGATTCGAGAGCTCCTACGAGCAGTACTTC.

The chain joins TRBV6-1 to TRBJ1-5, with D possibly being TRBD1 (6 bases). Germline CDR1 and CDR2: MNHNS and SASEGT. The CDR3 has 13 residues. Trimming left V 6 bases short and J 4 bases short, with 10 bases between. The CDR3 nucleotides are TGTGCCAGCAGCGGGACACGGAATCAGCCCCAGCATTTT. Protein: CASSGTRNQPQHF.

The CDR3 here is CASSFWGTNTGELFF. CDR3 sequence (DNA): TGTGCCAGCAGTTTTTGGGGCACGAACACCGGGGAGCTGTTTTTT. This chain connects TRBV6-5 to TRBJ2-2; D possibly corresponds to TRBD1 (5 bases). The germline CDR1 and CDR2 sequences are MNHEY and SVGAGI. V dropped 4 bases and J dropped 0 bases, with 9 bases sitting between them. This CDR3 is built from 15 residues.

This clone was detected a few times. This chain connects TRBV5-8 to TRBJ2-7; D gene ambiguous. The CDR3 is 13 residues long. Germline V CDR1 and CDR2: SGHTS, YDEGEE. With 4 bases removed from V and 6 bases from J, the gap between germline ends came to 14 bases. The CDR3 DNA sequence: TGTGCCAGCAGCGCTGACATCTTTGGCGAGCAGTACTTC. This translates into CASSADIFGEQYF.

This clone turned up a few times. CDR3 in DNA: TGTGCCAGCAGCTCGGGAATAAGGATCACGACCGGGGAGCTGTTTTTT. Protein sequence: CASSSGIRITTGELFF. The chain recombines TRBV11-2 with TRBJ2-2; the D gene is possibly TRBD2 (5 bases). With 4 bases removed from V and 5 bases from J, the gap between germline ends came to 17 bases. Germline lookup yields CDR1 SGHAT and CDR2 FQNNGV. CDR3 size: 16 residues.

This clone was detected only a few times. This chain uses TRBV27 with TRBJ2-7; TRBD1 matches 9 bases. CDR1 is MNHEY, CDR2 SMNVEV, per germline (reference sequence). The V segment lost 6 bases and the J segment 4 bases; nucleotides outside the gene matches: 4. The CDR3 consists of 13 residues. The DNA for the CDR3 is TGTGCCAGCAGGGGACAGGGCAGGTACGAGCAGTACTTC. Residues: CASRGQGRYEQYF.

This clone was observed a handful of times. The chain has TRBV29-1 and TRBJ2-1; D is perhaps TRBD2 (5 bases). V was pared by 0 bases and J by 12 bases, with 15 bases between. The V gene's germline CDR1 is SQVTM and CDR2 ANQGSEA. The CDR3 sequence is 13 residues long. In DNA form, the CDR3 reads TGCAGCGTTGAAGATCCTCCTGAACGGGGGCAGTTCTTC. Protein: CSVEDPPERGQFF.

The chain combines TRBV9 with TRBJ2-1; weak D call: TRBD1 (6 bases). CDR1 and CDR2 (germline): SGDLS, YYNGEE. The CDR3 covers 15 residues. Trimming removed 4 bases from V and 0 bases from J, with 11 bases in between. Here the CDR3 DNA reads TGTGCCAGCAGCCCACAGGGAATCTCCTACAATGAGCAGTTCTTC. It encodes CASSPQGISYNEQFF.

This clone was detected once. The J gene is TRBJ1-2, the V gene TRBV5-4, with D unclear. The CDR3 consists of 13 residues. CDR1 is SGHNT and CDR2 is YYREEE in the germline V gene (reference sequence). With 4 bases removed from V and 8 bases from J, the gap between germline ends came to 15 bases. CDR3 sequence (DNA): TGTGCCAGCAGCCCAGTAACGGGAGGCGGCTACACCTTC. Encoded protein: CASSPVTGGGYTF.

This clone was seen only a few times. The CDR3 coding sequence is TGTGCCAGCAGTCAGGGACAGGGAGCTAACTATGGCTACACCTTC. It is translated as CASSQGQGANYGYTF. This sequence joins TRBV6-5 and TRBJ1-2, with 9 bases identical to TRBD1. From germline, CDR1 is MNHEY and CDR2 SVGAGI. The V gene end was trimmed by 5 bases and the J gene end by 0 bases; junction bases not matched to a gene: 4. This CDR3 comprises 15 residues.

The chain links TRBV29-1 to TRBJ1-1; D is undetermined. Germline lookup yields CDR1 SQVTM and CDR2 ANQGSEA. V dropped 4 bases and J dropped 1 base, with 22 bases sitting between them. The CDR3 has 17 amino acids. The CDR3 here is CSVAPLLTQVPNTEAFF. CDR3 bases: TGCAGCGTTGCGCCCCTTTTGACACAAGTACCGAACACTGAAGCTTTCTTT.

The rearrangement links TRBV12-5 to TRBJ2-5, with 10 bases matching TRBD1. The CDR3 is 16 residues long. CDR1 is LGHNT, CDR2 FRNRAP, per germline. After removal of 4 bases from V and 1 base from J, the junction contained 6 bases not matched to a gene. The DNA for the CDR3 is TGTGCTAGTGGTTGGGGGACAGGGGCGGGCCAAGAGACCCAGTACTTC. As protein: CASGWGTGAGQETQYF.

This sequence joins TRBV19 and TRBJ1-6, with D unclear. The V and J ends lost 3 bases and 10 bases respectively, with 7 bases between them. CDR3 length equals 12 residues. Germline CDR1 and CDR2: LNHDA and SQIVND (reference sequence). CDR3 sequence (DNA): TGTGCCAGTAGTATGCGAGAGTCACCCCTCCACTTT. Protein sequence: CASSMRESPLHF.

This chain uses TRBV2 with TRBJ1-3; D remains ambiguous. CDR1 and CDR2 (germline): SNHLY, FYNNEI. CDR3 size: 13 residues. The V gene lost 7 bases and the J gene lost 4 bases, with 11 bases spanning the gap. The CDR3 reads CASTLLVGNTIYF. CDR3 DNA: TGTGCCAGCACCCTACTCGTAGGAAACACCATATATTTT.

The V and J genes are TRBV28 and TRBJ1-6; weak D call: TRBD1 (6 bases). The germline V gene encodes CDR1 MDHEN and CDR2 SYDVKM. The CDR3 spans 16 residues. V was clipped by 4 bases and J by 7 bases, with 17 bases between them. CDR3 DNA: TGTGCCAGCAGTTGGGGAGGGGGGACGAGGAATTCACCCCTCCACTTT. Protein: CASSWGGGTRNSPLHF. The whole variable domain, filled in from reference TRBV28 and TRBJ1-6, reads DVKVTQSSRYLVKRTGEKVFLECVQDMDHENMFWYRQDPGLGLRLIYFSYDVKMKEKGDIPEGYSVSREKKERFSLILESASTNQTSMYLCASSWGGGTRNSPLHFGNGTRLTVT.